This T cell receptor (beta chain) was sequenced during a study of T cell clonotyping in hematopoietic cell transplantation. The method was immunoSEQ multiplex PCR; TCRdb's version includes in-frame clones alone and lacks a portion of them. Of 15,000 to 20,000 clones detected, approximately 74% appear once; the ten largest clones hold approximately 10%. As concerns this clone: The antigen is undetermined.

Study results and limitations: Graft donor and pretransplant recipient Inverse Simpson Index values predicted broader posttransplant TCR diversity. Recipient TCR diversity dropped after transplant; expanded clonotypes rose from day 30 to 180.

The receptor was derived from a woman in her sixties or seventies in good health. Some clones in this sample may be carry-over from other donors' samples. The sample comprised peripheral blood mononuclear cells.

As DNA, the CDR3 is TGTGCCAGCAGTCCACTAGCGGGAGAGTACGAGCAGTACTTC. Translated, it gives CASSPLAGEYEQYF. This chain connects TRBV2 to TRBJ2-7; 11 bases fit TRBD2. The ends lost 5 bases at V and 4 bases at J; junction bases unmatched: 4. The CDR3 has 14 amino acids. CDR1 is SNHLY and CDR2 is FYNNEI in the germline V gene.